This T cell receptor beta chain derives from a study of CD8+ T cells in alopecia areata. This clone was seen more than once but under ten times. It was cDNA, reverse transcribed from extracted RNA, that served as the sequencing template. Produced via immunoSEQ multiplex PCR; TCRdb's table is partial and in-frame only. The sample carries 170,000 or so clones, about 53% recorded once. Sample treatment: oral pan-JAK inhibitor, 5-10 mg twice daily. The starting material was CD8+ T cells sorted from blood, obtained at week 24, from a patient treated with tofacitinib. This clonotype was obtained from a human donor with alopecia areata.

CDR3 nucleotide sequence: TGTGCCAGCAGTATAGACAGAAACATTCAGTACTTC. Translation: CASSIDRNIQYF. The gene calls are TRBV6-5 and TRBJ2-4; possibly TRBD1 for D (5 bases). V lost 5 bases to trimming and J lost 6 bases, with 8 bases between them. The CDR3 runs 12 residues. Germline loops: CDR1 MNHEY, CDR2 SVGAGI.